This entry lists 29 T cell receptor beta chains sequenced from one sample in a study of blood T cell repertoires in COVID-19. The repertoire was sequenced with immunoSEQ multiplex PCR; TCRdb's copy has only in-frame clones and lacks some. The sample carries approximately 72,000 clones, more than 80% recorded once. Sequenced: peripheral blood. The receptors originated from a woman of 80 years or more with active or convalescent COVID-19.

V gene TRBV7-2 combines with J gene TRBJ2-3, with 7 bases matching TRBD1. Germline assignment: CDR1 SGHTA and CDR2 FQGNSA. The CDR3 spans 16 residues. The V gene end was trimmed by 1 base and the J gene end by 2 bases; junction bases not matched to a gene: 6. The CDR3 DNA follows: TGTGCCAGCAGCTTAGTTAGGACAGGAGCCACAGATACGCAGTATTTT. The encoded protein is CASSLVRTGATDTQYF.

The J gene is TRBJ2-7, the V gene TRBV29-1; D is undetermined. The V gene lost 7 bases and the J gene lost 0 bases, with 10 bases spanning the gap. CDR1 is SQVTM and CDR2 is ANQGSEA in the germline V gene. This CDR3 spans 12 amino acids. The CDR3 DNA reads TGCAGCGGTAGTTCCTCCTCCTACGAGCAGTACTTC. This sequence encodes CSGSSSSYEQYF.

CDR3 residues: CASSVGSGGYTDTQYF. The CDR3 DNA sequence: TGTGCCAGCAGCGTAGGCAGCGGGGGGTACACAGATACGCAGTATTTT. The gene calls are TRBV9 and TRBJ2-3; 9 nucleotides line up with TRBD2. The CDR3 is made up of 16 amino acids. In germline, CDR1 is SGDLS, CDR2 YYNGEE. V was clipped by 0 bases and J by 2 bases; unmatched bases: 4.

This rearrangement joins TRBV12-5 to TRBJ1-6, with unresolved D. Germline V gene lookup returns CDR1 LGHNT and CDR2 FRNRAP. The CDR3 is 13 residues long. The V end lost 8 bases, the J end lost 9 bases, and 14 bases lay between the germline ends. The CDR3 coding sequence is TGTGCTAGTACGACGCCAGGAGGTTCACCCCTCCACTTT. Its protein is CASTTPGGSPLHF.

V is TRBV2 and J is TRBJ2-2; the match to TRBD2 covers 9 bases. Trimming cost V 2 bases and J 5 bases; bases outside gene matches: 3. Looked up from germline, CDR1 is SNHLY and CDR2 is FYNNEI. This CDR3 is 15 amino acids long. CDR3 coding DNA: TGTGCCAGCAGTGAACCTAGCGGGGATACCGGGGAGCTGTTTTTT. It encodes CASSEPSGDTGELFF.

The J gene is TRBJ2-3, the V gene TRBV3-1 (or the pseudogene TRBV3-2); D uncertain. The length of the CDR3 is 14 residues. Trimming stripped 1 base from V and 2 bases from J, with 7 bases between. In germline, CDR1 is LGHDT, CDR2 YNNKEL (reference sequence). The CDR3 coding sequence is TGTGCCAGCAGCCAAGGAGATTACACAGATACGCAGTATTTT. Encoded protein: CASSQGDYTDTQYF.

As DNA, the CDR3 is TGTGCCAGCAGCTTAGTTAGCGGGGGAGTCACAGATACGCAGTATTTT. Its translation is CASSLVSGGVTDTQYF. The chain has TRBV7-8 and TRBJ2-3, with 9 bases matching TRBD2. Trimming removed 1 base from V and 2 bases from J; junction bases left unmatched: 4. Germline assignment: CDR1 SGHVS and CDR2 FQNEAQ. The CDR3 extends over 16 amino acids.

The chain joins TRBV11-3 to TRBJ1-2, with D perhaps matching TRBD1 (5 bases). The length of the CDR3 is 12 residues. Germline CDR1 SGHNT, CDR2 YENEEA. V lost 3 bases and J lost 8, with 10 bases in between. CDR3 DNA: TGTGCCAGCAGCTTTAGTGGGGCCGGCTACACCTTC. Translating gives CASSFSGAGYTF.

The chain uses TRBV5-4 and TRBJ1-2; 9 bases line up with TRBD1. CDR3 size: 16 residues. Germline trimming cut 3 bases from V and 8 bases from J; bases unmatched to any gene: 14. CDR1 and CDR2 from the germline V gene are SGHNT and YYREEE (reference sequence). The CDR3 region has the DNA TGTGCCAGCAGCTATAACAGGGGGCAATCTGTAAACGGCTACACCTTC. This sequence encodes CASSYNRGQSVNGYTF.

The chain uses TRBV3-1 (or the pseudogene TRBV3-2) and TRBJ1-1, with D perhaps TRBD1 (6 bases). There are 14 residues in the CDR3. The V gene lost 3 bases and the J gene lost 7 bases, with 15 bases spanning the gap. Germline V lookup: CDR1 LGHDT, CDR2 YNNKEL (reference sequence). CDR3 in DNA: TGTGCCAGCAGCCAGACAGGTAGTCGCGGTGAAGCTTTCTTT. Translated, it gives CASSQTGSRGEAFF.

This sequence joins TRBV28 and TRBJ2-1; 8 positions agree with TRBD1. In germline, CDR1 is MDHEN, CDR2 SYDVKM. The CDR3 is made up of 14 amino acids. V was pared by 11 bases and J by 4 bases, with 10 bases of the junction left unmatched. CDR3 in amino acids: CACLTGGAYNEQFF. CDR3 DNA: TGTGCCTGCCTCACAGGGGGTGCATACAATGAGCAGTTCTTC.

The chain recombines TRBV7-2 with TRBJ1-1; 7 bases fit TRBD1. The CDR3 is 14 residues long. The J segment lost 8 bases and the V segment lost 5 bases, leaving 11 bases of the junction unmatched. CDR1 is SGHTA and CDR2 is FQGNSA in the germline V gene. This CDR3 is CASSPTLTGIEAFF. CDR3 sequence (DNA): TGTGCCAGCAGCCCAACCCTGACAGGGATCGAAGCTTTCTTT.

The CDR3 region is CASSLAGVVETQYF. In DNA form, the CDR3 reads TGTGCCAGCAGTTTAGCGGGGGTGGTGGAGACCCAGTACTTC. The chain is built from TRBV28 and TRBJ2-5; 7 positions agree with TRBD2. V dropped 2 bases and J dropped 5; count of bases not matched to a gene: 5. Germline CDR1 and CDR2: MDHEN and SYDVKM. The CDR3 runs 14 residues. Combining the CDR3 with reference TRBV28 and TRBJ2-5 gives the whole variable domain DVKVTQSSRYLVKRTGEKVFLECVQDMDHENMFWYRQDPGLGLRLIYFSYDVKMKEKGDIPEGYSVSREKKERFSLILESASTNQTSMYLCASSLAGVVETQYFGPGTRLLVL.

This sequence joins TRBV2 and TRBJ2-3, with D perhaps TRBD2 (6 bases). Germline CDR1 is SNHLY and CDR2 is FYNNEI. V lost 6 bases and J 1 base, leaving 17 bases between the germline ends. The CDR3 is made up of 16 amino acids. The CDR3 DNA follows: TGTGCCAGCAGGGAGGGATTACTAGTGGGCACAGATACGCAGTATTTT. This gives the protein CASREGLLVGTDTQYF.

The DNA of the CDR3 is TGTGCCAGCGTCCCCTCGGGGGGCAATGAAAAACTGTTTTTT. It encodes CASVPSGGNEKLFF. The rearrangement uses TRBV28 and TRBJ1-4; D perhaps matches TRBD1 (6 bases). CDR1 is MDHEN, CDR2 SYDVKM, per germline. V lost 8 bases to trimming and J lost 5 bases, with 15 bases between them. The CDR3 extends over 14 amino acids.

The chain carries TRBV5-4 and TRBJ2-3; 13 positions agree with TRBD2. Per the germline V gene, CDR1 is SGHNT and CDR2 is YYREEE (reference sequence). The trim removed 3 bases at V and 0 bases at J, leaving 4 bases unmatched. The CDR3 loop spans 17 amino acids. This chain's CDR3 is CASSSGLAGASTDTQYF. The CDR3 DNA follows: TGTGCCAGCAGCTCCGGACTAGCGGGGGCCAGCACAGATACGCAGTATTTT.

The rearrangement joins TRBV2 to TRBJ1-2, with D uncertain. Germline lookup yields CDR1 SNHLY and CDR2 FYNNEI. This CDR3 has 12 residues. Trimming removed 6 bases from V and 7 bases from J, with 12 bases in between. CDR3 region: CASSANFFGYTF. CDR3 DNA: TGTGCCAGCAGCGCCAACTTCTTTGGCTACACCTTC. Full variable domain (remainder filled in from reference TRBV2 and TRBJ1-2): EPEVTQTPSHQVTQMGQEVILRCVPISNHLYFYWYRQILGQKVEFLVSFYNNEISEKSEIFDDQFSVERPDGSNFTLKIRSTKLEDSAMYFCASSANFFGYTFGSGTRLTVV.

V usage is TRBV11-2 and J usage is TRBJ1-2, with a tentative D call TRBD1 (5 bases). V shed 2 bases and J shed 7 bases, with 20 bases lying between them. The germline gives CDR1 SGHAT, CDR2 FQNNGV. The CDR3 has 16 residues. The CDR3 DNA reads TGTGCCAGCAGCTTATCCCCCCTGATGGGGCAGCTTGGCTACACCTTC. Amino acid sequence: CASSLSPLMGQLGYTF.

This chain connects TRBV6-6 to TRBJ2-4; 7 nucleotides line up with TRBD2. V dropped 2 bases and J dropped 0; count of bases not matched to a gene: 4. Germline V gives CDR1 MNHNY, CDR2 SVGAGI (reference sequence). CDR3 size: 16 residues. CDR3 loop: CASSYAGTKAKNIQYF. CDR3 coding DNA: TGTGCCAGCAGTTACGCCGGGACTAAAGCCAAAAACATTCAGTACTTC.

This clone was found once. The chain links TRBV7-8 to TRBJ1-4; D possibly corresponds to TRBD1 (6 bases). Germline loops: CDR1 SGHVS, CDR2 FQNEAQ. V dropped 3 bases and J dropped 8 bases, with 16 bases sitting between them. The CDR3 has 15 residues. The CDR3 nucleotides read TGTGCCAGCAGCTTGAACCGGGACATCGGGGAAAAACTGTTTTTT. It encodes CASSLNRDIGEKLFF.

The chain couples TRBV7-2 to TRBJ1-1; D remains unclear. Trimming shortened V by 6 bases and J by 1 base, and 9 bases separated the two germline ends. There are 13 residues in the CDR3. Germline CDR1 and CDR2: SGHTA and FQGNSA. The CDR3 DNA follows: TGTGCCAGCAGACTAGAGAGGAACACTGAAGCTTTCTTT. Protein product: CASRLERNTEAFF.

This CDR3 reads CASSQRLAGGTDTQYF. CDR3 DNA sequence: TGTGCCAGCAGCCAGCGCCTAGCGGGGGGCACAGATACGCAGTATTTT. The chain uses TRBV4-2 and TRBJ2-3; 10 positions match TRBD2. Losses at the gene ends were 3 bases for V and 1 base for J; bases not matched to a gene: 4. CDR1 is LGHNA and CDR2 is YNFKEQ in the germline V gene. The CDR3 has 16 residues.

This chain connects TRBV10-3 to TRBJ2-7; tentative D call: TRBD1 (5 bases). The length of the CDR3 is 13 residues. Germline V gene data show CDR1 as ENHRY and CDR2 as SYGVKD. The ends were cut back, 8 bases at V and 2 bases at J, with 13 bases in the middle. Written as DNA, the CDR3 is TGTGCCATCGGTGCAGGGAATACCTACGAGCAGTACTTC. Protein product: CAIGAGNTYEQYF.

The rearrangement links TRBV7-9 to TRBJ2-1; 7 bases agree with TRBD2. In germline, CDR1 is SEHNR, CDR2 FQNEAQ (reference sequence). V dropped 5 bases and J dropped 10; count of bases not matched to a gene: 2. CDR3 length: 11 residues. The CDR3 region is CASSRGVEQFF. In DNA form, the CDR3 reads TGTGCCAGCAGCCGGGGGGTAGAGCAGTTCTTC.

V gene TRBV2 combines with J gene TRBJ2-7, with D unclear. The CDR3 contains 12 residues. Trimming removed 7 bases from V and 5 bases from J, with 12 bases in between. Per germline, CDR1 SNHLY and CDR2 FYNNEI. CDR3 in amino acids: CASTAGFNEQYF. For the CDR3, the DNA is TGTGCCAGCACCGCCGGTTTCAACGAGCAGTACTTC.

The rearrangement uses TRBV7-3 and TRBJ2-1; 8 nucleotides line up with TRBD1. Germline V gives CDR1 SGHTA, CDR2 FQGTGA. This CDR3 contains 16 residues. V was clipped by 4 bases and J by 6 bases; unmatched bases: 11. In DNA form, the CDR3 reads TGTGCCAGCAGCTCGGACCCCGGGACAGGAGCCAATGAGCAGTTCTTC. Protein: CASSSDPGTGANEQFF.

The chain employs TRBV7-8 and TRBJ2-7; D is uncertain. With 3 bases removed from V and 5 bases from J, the gap between germline ends came to 8 bases. This CDR3 contains 12 residues. Germline V CDR1 and CDR2: SGHVS, FQNEAQ. CDR3 DNA: TGTGCCAGCAGCTTCTTAGAGCACGAGCAGTACTTC. This gives the protein CASSFLEHEQYF.

The chain links TRBV7-3 to TRBJ1-1; TRBD1 is a possible D gene (6 bases). The CDR3 is made up of 18 amino acids. Germline V gene data show CDR1 as SGHTA and CDR2 as FQGTGA. V shed 1 base and J shed 2 bases, with 20 bases lying between them. The CDR3 sequence is CASSLSSVRTVLNTEAFF. CDR3 nucleotide sequence: TGTGCCAGCAGCTTAAGCTCGGTTCGGACAGTACTAAACACTGAAGCTTTCTTT.

V is TRBV3-1 (or the pseudogene TRBV3-2) and J is TRBJ1-1; perhaps TRBD1 as D (6 bases). The CDR3 is 14 amino acids. Trimming took off 2 bases at V and 5 bases at J, with 12 bases between the two ends. Germline-derived CDR1 and CDR2 are LGHDT and YNNKEL (reference sequence). The CDR3 spells CASSQIRGGTEAFF. The CDR3 nucleotides read TGTGCCAGCAGCCAAATAAGGGGGGGAACTGAAGCTTTCTTT.